These 26 T cell receptor beta chains were all obtained from the same sample, sequenced in a study of blood T cell repertoires in COVID-19. Generated by immunoSEQ multiplex PCR, the TCRdb table keeps only in-frame clones and is missing some. The sample consists of about 240,000 clones, around 83% of them appearing once. Sequenced: peripheral blood. The receptors were sampled from a woman between 18 and 30 years old with acute or convalescent COVID-19.

The chain combines TRBV5-6 with TRBJ2-3, with a possible D match to TRBD2 (6 bases). V was trimmed by 1 base and J by 5 bases, leaving 14 bases between them. This CDR3 is built from 15 residues. Germline CDR1 reads SGHDT; CDR2 reads YYEEEE. CDR3 sequence: CASSLNPGGLDTQYF. Here the CDR3 DNA reads TGTGCCAGCAGCTTGAATCCCGGGGGTTTAGATACGCAGTATTTT.

The rearrangement joins TRBV5-4 to TRBJ2-1; the D gene is possibly TRBD2 (5 bases). With 2 bases removed from V and 1 base from J, the gap between germline ends came to 7 bases. The germline V gene has CDR1 SGHNT and CDR2 YYREEE (reference sequence). The CDR3 is 14 amino acids. The CDR3 bases are TGTGCCAGCAGCTTCTCGGGATCCTACAATGAGCAGTTCTTC. It yields the protein CASSFSGSYNEQFF. Drawing the rest from reference TRBV5-4 and TRBJ2-1, the complete variable domain is ETGVTQSPTHLIKTRGQQVTLRCSSQSGHNTVSWYQQALGQGPQFIFQYYREEENGRGNFPPRFSGLQFPNYSSELNVNALELDDSALYLCASSFSGSYNEQFFGPGTRLTVL.

The J gene is TRBJ1-5, the V gene TRBV28; 8 positions agree with TRBD1. The germline gives CDR1 MDHEN, CDR2 SYDVKM. This CDR3 has 15 amino acids. With V trimmed by 6 bases and J by 0 bases, 4 bases remained unmatched. The CDR3 protein is CASSLDRVSNQPQHF. The CDR3 DNA reads TGTGCCAGCAGCCTGGACAGGGTTAGCAATCAGCCCCAGCATTTT.

This clone was counted between two and nine times. This sequence joins TRBV24-1 and TRBJ2-3; no definite D call. V was clipped by 4 bases and J by 3 bases, with 13 bases between them. CDR3 length equals 15 residues. Germline lookup yields CDR1 KGHDR and CDR2 SFDVKD. CDR3 sequence: CATSDTTAATDTQYF. The CDR3, as DNA: TGTGCCACCAGTGACACAACAGCCGCAACAGATACGCAGTATTTT.

This clone was seen a handful of times. The genes are TRBV18 and TRBJ1-2; 8 nucleotides align to TRBD1. The V segment lost 2 bases and the J segment 0 bases; nucleotides outside the gene matches: 5. The CDR3 covers 16 residues. Germline V gives CDR1 KGHSH, CDR2 LQKENI. CDR3 sequence reads: CASSPGRGLPNYGYTF. The CDR3 DNA is TGTGCCAGCTCACCAGGCAGGGGGCTACCTAACTATGGCTACACCTTC.

This clone was seen ten or more times. The J gene is TRBJ2-7, the V gene TRBV27; unclear D gene. Germline CDR1 MNHEY, CDR2 SMNVEV (reference sequence). CDR3 size: 14 residues. The germline V and J ends were trimmed by 4 bases and 0 bases, with 10 bases remaining between them. The CDR3 protein is CASSSYYHSYEQYF. CDR3 bases: TGTGCCAGCAGTTCGTACTATCACTCCTACGAGCAGTACTTC.

This clone was recorded only once. This chain connects TRBV6-5 to TRBJ2-1; 7 bases agree with TRBD1. This CDR3 is built from 15 residues. Trimming cost V 8 bases and J 4 bases; bases outside gene matches: 11. Germline V lookup: CDR1 MNHEY, CDR2 SVGAGI. CDR3 in DNA: TGTGCCAGCGGGGACAGACGGGCATTTTACAATGAGCAGTTCTTC. Translating gives CASGDRRAFYNEQFF.

V usage is TRBV30 and J usage is TRBJ2-7; 10 positions agree with TRBD2. Germline V gives CDR1 GTSNPN, CDR2 SVGIG (reference sequence). The CDR3 is 15 residues long. V gave up 4 bases and J gave up 4 bases; unmatched junction bases: 10. As DNA, the CDR3 is TGTGCCTGGAACAAAAAGGGACTAGCGAGTTACGAGCAGTACTTC. As protein: CAWNKKGLASYEQYF.

V and J are TRBV7-8 and TRBJ2-7; TRBD2 is a possible D gene (6 bases). There are 13 residues in the CDR3. Per germline, CDR1 SGHVS and CDR2 FQNEAQ. V lost 5 bases and J lost 5, with 13 bases in between. CDR3 in DNA: TGTGCCAGCAGCCCCAGACTAGTCGACGAGCAGTACTTC. It yields the protein CASSPRLVDEQYF. The variable domain in full, with the rest retrieved from reference TRBV7-8 and TRBJ2-7, is GAGVSQSPRYKVAKRGQDVALRCDPISGHVSLFWYQQALGQGPEFLTYFQNEAQLDKSGLPSDRFFAERPEGSVSTLKIQRTQQEDSAVYLCASSPRLVDEQYFGPGTRLTVT.

The V and J genes are TRBV6-5 and TRBJ2-7; D possibly corresponds to TRBD2 (5 bases). The CDR3 has 15 amino acids. Trimming left V 0 bases short and J 2 bases short, with 11 bases between. CDR1 and CDR2 from the germline V gene are MNHEY and SVGAGI. The CDR3 loop reads CASSYSTTGTYEQYF. As DNA, the CDR3 is TGTGCCAGCAGTTACTCAACGACGGGAACCTACGAGCAGTACTTC.

The chain employs TRBV27 and TRBJ2-1, with TRBD2 matching over 8 bases. Germline-derived CDR1 and CDR2 are MNHEY and SMNVEV (reference sequence). CDR3 length equals 14 residues. V gave up 6 bases and J gave up 4 bases; unmatched junction bases: 5. CDR3 residues: CASRPGLEYNEQFF. As DNA, the CDR3 is TGTGCCAGCAGGCCGGGACTAGAATACAATGAGCAGTTCTTC.

The chain combines TRBV28 with TRBJ1-1; no definite D call. Germline-derived CDR1 and CDR2 are MDHEN and SYDVKM. The germline V and J ends were trimmed by 6 bases and 10 bases, with 15 bases remaining between them. The CDR3 length is 12 residues. The CDR3 loop reads CASSPVTGSAFF. For the CDR3, the DNA is TGTGCCAGCAGCCCCGTAACGGGGTCAGCTTTCTTT.

This sequence joins TRBV13 and TRBJ2-1, with 8 positions matching TRBD2. The J segment lost 1 base and the V segment lost 2 bases, leaving 13 bases of the junction unmatched. This CDR3 comprises 19 residues. Germline loops: CDR1 PRHDT, CDR2 FYEKMQ (reference sequence). The CDR3 DNA follows: TGTGCCAGCAGCTTATATAGCGGGAAGGGCGGAGTGTCCTACAATGAGCAGTTCTTC. Translation: CASSLYSGKGGVSYNEQFF.

V gene TRBV3-1 (or the pseudogene TRBV3-2) combines with J gene TRBJ2-3, with 8 bases lining up with TRBD2. Germline values: CDR1 LGHDT, CDR2 YNNKEL (reference sequence). V trimming: 0 bases; J trimming: 3 bases; junction bases outside the gene matches: 5. This CDR3 has 16 residues. The CDR3 DNA follows: TGTGCCAGCAGCCAAGATTGCGGGAGGAATACAGATACGCAGTATTTT. Its translation: CASSQDCGRNTDTQYF.

This clone came up a few times. This chain connects TRBV5-1 to TRBJ1-1; D gene uncertain. Trimming stripped 2 bases from V and 6 bases from J, with 17 bases between. Germline CDR1 SGHRS, CDR2 YFSETQ. The CDR3 is 15 residues long. The CDR3 here is CASSFPDRGYAEAFF. The CDR3 DNA reads as TGCGCCAGCAGCTTCCCCGATAGAGGGTACGCTGAAGCTTTCTTT.

The rearrangement uses TRBV27 and TRBJ2-5, with 16 bases that match TRBD2. Germline CDR1 is MNHEY and CDR2 is SMNVEV (reference sequence). Trimming cost V 8 bases and J 2 bases; bases outside gene matches: 2. CDR3 length: 15 residues. The CDR3 coding sequence is TGTGCCAGCTCGGGACTAGCGGGAGGGCAAGAGACCCAGTACTTC. This translates into CASSGLAGGQETQYF.

The gene calls are TRBV5-1 and TRBJ1-2; D is perhaps TRBD1 (5 bases). The CDR3 has 15 amino acids. Trimming cost V 0 bases and J 2 bases, with 11 bases left between them. Looked up from germline, CDR1 is SGHRS and CDR2 is YFSETQ. The CDR3 sequence is CASSLGQGPNYGYTF. The CDR3 DNA reads as TGCGCCAGCAGCTTGGGGCAGGGCCCCAACTATGGCTACACCTTC.

V is TRBV2 and J is TRBJ2-1; 8 bases match TRBD2. Trimming at V came to 5 bases and at J to 8 bases, leaving 14 bases not matched to a gene. CDR1 SNHLY and CDR2 FYNNEI come from the germline V gene. The CDR3 spans 16 residues. As DNA, the CDR3 is TGTGCCAGCAGTCCTGGAACTAGCGGCCTTTTTGATGAGCAGTTCTTC. This translates into CASSPGTSGLFDEQFF.

This rearrangement joins TRBV28 to TRBJ2-7; 7 nucleotides agree with TRBD2. V trimming: 5 bases; J trimming: 7 bases; junction bases outside the gene matches: 2. The length of the CDR3 is 11 residues. Per the germline V gene, CDR1 is MDHEN and CDR2 is SYDVKM. The CDR3: CASSPRGEQYF. In nucleotides, the CDR3 is TGTGCCAGCAGTCCGCGGGGGGAGCAGTACTTC.

V gene TRBV13 combines with J gene TRBJ1-1; D perhaps matches TRBD1 (5 bases). Per the germline V gene, CDR1 is PRHDT and CDR2 is FYEKMQ (reference sequence). V was cut by 2 bases and J by 1 base, with 5 bases left in between. This CDR3 spans 13 amino acids. Here the CDR3 DNA reads TGTGCCAGCAGCTTAAGGGGGAACACTGAAGCTTTCTTT. Translated: CASSLRGNTEAFF.

The rearrangement links TRBV14 to TRBJ2-1; 11 bases are shared with TRBD2. The CDR3 spans 17 residues. Germline values: CDR1 SGHDN, CDR2 FVKESK. V lost 5 bases to trimming and J lost 6 bases; unmatched junction nucleotides: 12. For the CDR3, the DNA is TGTGCCAGCAGCTTCCCAATAGCGGGAGGGTCCCCCAATGAGCAGTTCTTC. Translation: CASSFPIAGGSPNEQFF.

The chain combines TRBV21-1 with TRBJ2-3; the listed D gene, TRBD2, was not tested against the DNA. TRBV21-1 is designated a pseudogene. The CDR3 is 21 residues long. CDR3 in amino acids: CASSKIRPGLAGGSRTDTQYF. Here the CDR3 DNA reads TGTGCCAGCAGCAAGATTAGGCCAGGGCTGGCGGGAGGCTCGAGGACAGATACGCAGTATTTT.

V and J are TRBV4-3 and TRBJ2-1; no firm D call. Looked up from germline, CDR1 is LGHNA and CDR2 is YSLEER. The CDR3 runs 13 residues. With 1 base removed from V and 3 bases from J, the gap between germline ends came to 4 bases. Here the CDR3 reads CASSQGSYNEQFF. The CDR3 bases are TGCGCCAGCAGCCAAGGTAGCTACAATGAGCAGTTCTTC.

The rearrangement uses TRBV6-4 and TRBJ2-3; D perhaps matches TRBD2 (6 bases). Trimming stripped 4 bases from V and 2 bases from J, with 7 bases between. The CDR3 runs to 13 residues. CDR1 and CDR2 from the germline V gene are MRHNA and SNTAGT. The CDR3 nucleotides are TGTGCCAGCAGTGGGGACTCCACAGATACGCAGTATTTT. Its translation is CASSGDSTDTQYF.

J is TRBJ2-2 and V is TRBV5-1; 10 bases match TRBD2. This CDR3 has 17 amino acids. V dropped 1 base and J dropped 6; count of bases not matched to a gene: 9. Per the germline V gene, CDR1 is SGHRS and CDR2 is YFSETQ. CDR3 coding DNA: TGCGCCAGCAGCTTGTATGGTCTAGCGGGAGACCCCGGGGAGCTGTTTTTT. Amino acid sequence: CASSLYGLAGDPGELFF.

V gene TRBV21-1 combines with J gene TRBJ1-4; TRBD1, the table's D call, lacks a check against the DNA. TRBV21-1 is tagged as a pseudogene. CDR3 length: 15 amino acids. CDR3 DNA: TGTGCCAGCAGCAAAACTAGACAGGGACGTGAAAAACTGTTTTTT. Translation gives CASSKTRQGREKLFF.